This T cell receptor (beta chain) was captured by sequencing in a study of T cells in Graves' hyperthyroidism and ophthalmopathy. This clonotype was seen a few times. The antigen remains undetermined. From RNA transcripts, TCR beta CDR3 regions were amplified. The TCR CDR3 first-round RT-PCR relied on the HTBI primer set. TCRdb analysed the multiplex PCR reads with MiXCR anew, one entry per CDR3 protein. The sample contains hundreds of thousands of distinct CDR3 sequences, around 20% of which appear only once. Notes on the study in general: Blood also showed most of the thyroid clonotypes that were expanded above 0.001.

The study included ophthalmopathy patients with Clinical Activity Score at least 3, NOSPECS grade at least 4 and duration under 3 months. Sequences were obtained from blood. The clonotype originates from a man aged 25-40 years with Graves' ophthalmopathy.

The CDR3 DNA follows: TGTGCCAGCAGCCGGGACATCAATCGGTTGTCCTACAATGAGCAGTTCTTC. Its protein is CASSRDINRLSYNEQFF. This chain connects TRBV11-1 to TRBJ2-1, with D perhaps matching TRBD1 (6 bases). Germline CDR1 and CDR2: SGHAT and FQDESV (reference sequence). V lost 5 bases to trimming and J lost 1 base, with 18 bases between them. The CDR3 consists of 17 residues.